The clone carrying this TCR beta chain was recorded at least ten times. The target antigen is unknown. The record originates from a study of neurological immune-mediated disorders. It was by 5'RACE with 10-nucleotide random UMIs that the cDNA was made. TCRdb re-derived calls from the 5' RACE reads in MiXCR, one entry per CDR3 protein. The sample shows 65,000 to 85,000 distinct CDR3 sequences, roughly 3% of them seen only once. The germline CDR1 and CDR2 sequences are SGHRS and YFSETQ. V lost 4 bases and J lost 4, with 17 bases in between. This CDR3 is 15 amino acids long. The unsorted libraries were prepared from 2 million PBMCs (stored at -80 C). Study observations and caveats: When repertoires were grouped phylogenetically, those of 18 of 34 multiple sclerosis patients fell into one related-CDR3 cluster, a possible signature.

The source material was PBMCs. The clonotype comes from a woman between 50 and 59 years old with multiple sclerosis. The chain uses TRBV5-1 and TRBJ1-2, with D hard to call. The CDR3 protein is CASSALAAGIYGYTF. In DNA form, the CDR3 reads TGCGCCAGCAGCGCCCTTGCCGCCGGGATCTATGGCTACACCTTC.